Following are 15 T cell receptor beta chains from one sample sequenced in a study of identical twins. One entry per CDR3 protein, called by TCRdb with MiXCR from the 5' RACE reads. There are 450,000 to 650,000 distinct CDR3 sequences in the sample; nearly 15% occur only once, and 0.44% lies in the top ten. The same data also went into a second study, on yellow fever vaccine responses in identical twins.

The sequenced material came from CD4+ T cells sorted from blood. The receptors were gathered from a woman under 30 in good health.

V and J are TRBV14 and TRBJ2-2; D not certain. The CDR3 is 15 residues long. The V gene lost 4 bases and the J gene lost 4 bases, with 13 bases spanning the gap. Germline CDR1 is SGHDN and CDR2 is FVKESK. The CDR3 DNA reads TGTGCCAGCAGCCGGTCCGGGCTATCCACCGGGGAGCTGTTTTTT. As protein: CASSRSGLSTGELFF.

The rearrangement uses TRBV5-6 and TRBJ2-7; D unclear. The V gene lost 0 bases and the J gene lost 2 bases, with 6 bases spanning the gap. The CDR3 sequence is 13 residues long. Germline loops: CDR1 SGHDT, CDR2 YYEEEE. CDR3 protein: CASSLAQAYEQYF. DNA of the CDR3: TGTGCCAGCAGCTTGGCCCAAGCCTACGAGCAGTACTTC.

This clonotype was found a few times. This chain joins TRBV20-1 and TRBJ2-1; D is ambiguous. Per the germline V gene, CDR1 is DFQATT and CDR2 is SNEGSKA (reference sequence). With 6 bases removed from V and 0 bases from J, the gap between germline ends came to 18 bases. The CDR3 totals 16 residues. This chain's CDR3 is CSAPVARPSSYNEQFF. The CDR3 region has the DNA TGCAGTGCGCCCGTTGCCCGACCCAGCTCCTACAATGAGCAGTTCTTC.

The rearrangement links TRBV5-4 to TRBJ2-2, with D possibly called TRBD1 or TRBD2 (5 bases each). This CDR3 region has 14 residues. V dropped 0 bases and J dropped 5 bases, with 8 bases sitting between them. From germline, CDR1 is SGHNT and CDR2 YYREEE (reference sequence). CDR3 bases: TGTGCCAGCAGCTTGGAGGGACGGACCGGGGAGCTGTTTTTT. Translation: CASSLEGRTGELFF.

In its sample, this clonotype was seen a few times. The V and J genes are TRBV10-3 and TRBJ2-3; no clear D gene. Germline V gene data show CDR1 as ENHRY and CDR2 as SYGVKD. This CDR3 is 14 amino acids long. Trimming left V 8 bases short and J 2 bases short, with 14 bases between. The DNA of the CDR3 is TGTGCCATCGCGGTTCGTAGTGACACAGATACGCAGTATTTT. Its translation: CAIAVRSDTDTQYF.

The chain links TRBV12-5 to TRBJ2-1, with D maybe TRBD2 (6 bases). CDR1 and CDR2 (germline): LGHNT, FRNRAP. The CDR3 covers 12 residues. V dropped 5 bases and J dropped 8 bases, with 10 bases sitting between them. The CDR3 DNA sequence: TGTGCTAGTGGTCCTCTAGCGTATGAGCAGTTCTTC. It translates to CASGPLAYEQFF.

J is TRBJ2-1 and V is TRBV7-8, with 9 bases identical to TRBD1. CDR1 and CDR2 (germline): SGHVS, FQNEAQ. CDR3 length: 17 residues. V shed 4 bases, J shed 2 bases, and the junction held 9 bases outside the gene matches. This CDR3 is CASSSYRDRVTYNEQFF. The CDR3 region has the DNA TGTGCCAGCAGCTCTTATCGGGACAGGGTAACCTACAATGAGCAGTTCTTC.

This clonotype was counted between two and nine times. The chain combines TRBV5-1 with TRBJ1-1; 8 positions match TRBD1. CDR1 is SGHRS, CDR2 YFSETQ, per germline. V trimming: 2 bases; J trimming: 5 bases; junction bases outside the gene matches: 8. The CDR3 has 15 residues. The CDR3: CASSLTGTGWTEAFF. DNA of the CDR3: TGCGCCAGCAGCTTAACCGGGACAGGTTGGACTGAAGCTTTCTTT. The full variable domain, in which reference TRBV5-1 and TRBJ1-1 provide the parts outside the CDR3, is KAGVTQTPRYLIKTRGQQVTLSCSPISGHRSVSWYQQTPGQGLQFLFEYFSETQRNKGNFPGRFSGRQFSNSRSEMNVSTLELGDSALYLCASSLTGTGWTEAFFGQGTRLTVV.

This clonotype was seen more than once but under ten times. The V gene is TRBV12-3 or TRBV12-4, the J gene TRBJ1-3; D unclear. Trimming shortened V by 6 bases and J by 4 bases, and 10 bases separated the two germline ends. The CDR3 is 13 residues long. This CDR3 is CASRPPGGNTIYF. In DNA form, the CDR3 reads TGTGCCAGCAGGCCACCGGGAGGAAACACCATATATTTT.

The chain uses TRBV2 and TRBJ2-1; 8 nucleotides match TRBD2. The CDR3 has 15 residues. V shed 1 base, J shed 12 bases, and the junction held 11 bases outside the gene matches. From germline, CDR1 is SNHLY and CDR2 FYNNEI. The DNA for the CDR3 is TGTGCCAGCAGTGAAGGGACGGGGGGGCCCGTGAGGCAGTTCTTC. Translation gives CASSEGTGGPVRQFF.

The chain joins TRBV2 to TRBJ1-2; D is uncertain. Deletions cut 7 bases from V and 4 bases from J, with 13 bases between. Germline lookup yields CDR1 SNHLY and CDR2 FYNNEI. CDR3 size: 13 residues. The CDR3: CASNIRESYGYTF. The CDR3 nucleotides are TGTGCCAGCAACATTAGGGAATCCTATGGCTACACCTTC. Using reference TRBV2 and TRBJ1-2 for the parts outside the CDR3, the full variable domain is EPEVTQTPSHQVTQMGQEVILRCVPISNHLYFYWYRQILGQKVEFLVSFYNNEISEKSEIFDDQFSVERPDGSNFTLKIRSTKLEDSAMYFCASNIRESYGYTFGSGTRLTVV.

This clonotype was detected a few times. V is TRBV12-3 or TRBV12-4 and J is TRBJ2-7; D gene uncertain. The CDR3 length is 12 residues. Trimming cost V 5 bases and J 3 bases, with 8 bases left between them. This chain's CDR3 is CASSSAIYEQYF. The CDR3 DNA reads as TGTGCCAGCAGTAGCGCGATCTACGAGCAGTACTTC.

V is TRBV6-6 and J is TRBJ2-1; D is possibly TRBD1 (5 bases). V was trimmed by 5 bases and J by 4 bases, leaving 9 bases between them. Germline assignment: CDR1 MNHNY and CDR2 SVGAGI (reference sequence). The CDR3 is 13 amino acids. The CDR3 sequence is CASSRQTYNEQFF. The CDR3 bases are TGTGCCAGCAGTAGACAGACTTACAATGAGCAGTTCTTC.

Details on this clonotype: At one of its ends the junction is not consistent with the germline gene, which may arise from a read error. The rearrangement uses TRBV20-1 and TRBJ2-2; TRBD2 matches at 11 bases. Germline lookup yields CDR1 DFQATT and CDR2 SNEGSKA (reference sequence). This CDR3 comprises 16 residues. CDR3 nucleotide sequence: TGCTGTGCTAGAGATGGATTAGCGGGAGGGCTGGGGGAGCTGTTTTTT. It yields the protein CCARDGLAGGLGELFF.

The chain employs TRBV27 and TRBJ1-2, with D perhaps TRBD1 (5 bases). V was clipped by 3 bases and J by 6 bases, with 11 bases between them. The V gene's germline CDR1 is MNHEY and CDR2 SMNVEV (reference sequence). This CDR3 is built from 13 residues. As DNA, the CDR3 is TGTGCCAGCAGTTTTCAGGGAATGGATGGCTACACCTTC. This codes for CASSFQGMDGYTF.